The clone carrying this T cell receptor beta chain has only a few counts. As yet, its antigen is unknown. 5'RACE, which relied on constant-segment primers, yielded TCR alpha and TCR beta cDNA libraries carrying sample barcodes and UMIs. TCRdb used MiXCR to reprocess the 5' RACE reads, holding one entry per CDR3 protein. Of 250,000 to 300,000 distinct CDR3 sequences listed, approximately 7.6% are singletons. The data were obtained in a study of T-cell memory formation after mild COVID-19. Background on the study: Among the donors, TCR clusters were largely specific to each donor.

The germline V gene has CDR1 MGHRA and CDR2 YSYEKL. V lost 6 bases and J lost 9, with 21 bases in between. CDR3 length: 16 residues. Whole-study results and caveats: Prior to infection, memory already included some responding clones, suggesting cross-reactive memory joined.

Sample: PBMCs or a T cell subset sorted from them (not recorded which). The sequence derives from a man aged 18 to 29 who had mild COVID-19 (a few samples of this study predate the infection). Cell type and time point are not known. The chain combines TRBV4-1 with TRBJ1-6; D may be TRBD1 (5 bases). CDR3 coding DNA: TGCGCCAGCAGACATCCCACGGGACTAGTGACTTCACCCCTCCACTTT. It is translated as CASRHPTGLVTSPLHF.